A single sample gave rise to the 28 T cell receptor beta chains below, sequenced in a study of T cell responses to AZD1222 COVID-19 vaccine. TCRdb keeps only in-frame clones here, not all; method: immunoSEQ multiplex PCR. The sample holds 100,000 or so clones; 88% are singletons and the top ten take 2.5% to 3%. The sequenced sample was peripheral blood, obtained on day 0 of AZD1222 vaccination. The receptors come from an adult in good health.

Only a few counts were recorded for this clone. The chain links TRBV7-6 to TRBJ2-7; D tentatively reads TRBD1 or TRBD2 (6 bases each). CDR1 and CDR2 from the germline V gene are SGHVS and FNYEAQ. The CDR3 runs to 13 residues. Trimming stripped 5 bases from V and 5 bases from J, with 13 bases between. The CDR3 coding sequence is TGTGCCAGCAGCGGAGGGGGTACCGACGAGCAGTACTTC. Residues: CASSGGGTDEQYF.

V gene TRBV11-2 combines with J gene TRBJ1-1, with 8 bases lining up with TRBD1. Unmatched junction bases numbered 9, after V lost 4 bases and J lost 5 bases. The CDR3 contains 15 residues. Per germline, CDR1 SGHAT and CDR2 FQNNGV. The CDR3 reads CASSSQGAIFTEAFF. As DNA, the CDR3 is TGTGCCAGCAGCTCCCAGGGGGCCATCTTTACTGAAGCTTTCTTT.

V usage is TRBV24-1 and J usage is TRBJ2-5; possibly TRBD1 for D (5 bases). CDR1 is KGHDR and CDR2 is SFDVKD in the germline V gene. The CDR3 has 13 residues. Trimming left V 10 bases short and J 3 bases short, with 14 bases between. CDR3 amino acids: CATATAWEETQYF. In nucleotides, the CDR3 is TGTGCCACAGCGACAGCTTGGGAAGAGACCCAGTACTTC.

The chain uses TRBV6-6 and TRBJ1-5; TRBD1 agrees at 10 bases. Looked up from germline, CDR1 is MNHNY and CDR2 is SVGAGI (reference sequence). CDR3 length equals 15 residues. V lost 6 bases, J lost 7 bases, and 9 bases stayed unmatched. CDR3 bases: TGTGCCAGCAGGGCCGACAGGGGGCCCGGACAGCCCCAGCATTTT. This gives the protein CASRADRGPGQPQHF.

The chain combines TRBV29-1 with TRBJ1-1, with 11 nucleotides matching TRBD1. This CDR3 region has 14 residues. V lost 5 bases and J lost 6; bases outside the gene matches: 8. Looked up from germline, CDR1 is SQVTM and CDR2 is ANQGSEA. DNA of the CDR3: TGCAGCGTTTCCGGGACAGGGGGAATCTCTGAAGCTTTCTTT. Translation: CSVSGTGGISEAFF.

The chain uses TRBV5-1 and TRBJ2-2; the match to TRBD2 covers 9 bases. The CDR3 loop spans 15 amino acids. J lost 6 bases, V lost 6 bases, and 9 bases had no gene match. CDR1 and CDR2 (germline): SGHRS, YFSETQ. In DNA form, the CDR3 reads TGCGCCAGCAACTCGGGCGGGAGGGCCTCCGGGGAGCTGTTTTTT. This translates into CASNSGGRASGELFF.

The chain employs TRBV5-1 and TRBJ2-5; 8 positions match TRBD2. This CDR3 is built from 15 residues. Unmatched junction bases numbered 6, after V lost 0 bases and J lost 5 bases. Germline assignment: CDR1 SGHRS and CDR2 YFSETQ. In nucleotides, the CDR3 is TGCGCCAGCAGCTTGGCGGGAGGGCCTCGGGAGACCCAGTACTTC. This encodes CASSLAGGPRETQYF.

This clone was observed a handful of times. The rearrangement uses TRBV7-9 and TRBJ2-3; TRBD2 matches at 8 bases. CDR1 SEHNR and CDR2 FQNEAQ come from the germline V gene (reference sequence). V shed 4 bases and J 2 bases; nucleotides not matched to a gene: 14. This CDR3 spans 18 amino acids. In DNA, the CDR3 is TGTGCCAGCAGCTCCAGAATCGGACTAGCAGTTCTCACAGATACGCAGTATTTT. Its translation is CASSSRIGLAVLTDTQYF.

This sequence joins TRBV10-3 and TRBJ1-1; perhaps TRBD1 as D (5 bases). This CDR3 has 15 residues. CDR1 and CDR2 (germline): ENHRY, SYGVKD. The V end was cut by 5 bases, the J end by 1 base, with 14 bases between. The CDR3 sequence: CAISRSDGQNTEAFF. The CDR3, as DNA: TGTGCCATCAGTCGATCGGACGGACAGAACACTGAAGCTTTCTTT.

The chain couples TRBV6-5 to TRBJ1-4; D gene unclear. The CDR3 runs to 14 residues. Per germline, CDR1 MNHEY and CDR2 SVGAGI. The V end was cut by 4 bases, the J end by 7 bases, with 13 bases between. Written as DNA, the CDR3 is TGTGCCAGCAGTTCCCGAAATTCGGGTGAAAAACTGTTTTTT. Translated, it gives CASSSRNSGEKLFF.

CDR3 residues: CASSVDNLGSYEQYF. The DNA of the CDR3 is TGTGCCAGCAGCGTGGACAATCTCGGATCTTACGAGCAGTACTTC. The gene calls are TRBV9 and TRBJ2-7, with TRBD1 as a possible D gene (5 bases). Trimming removed 2 bases at V and 4 bases at J, with 16 bases between. The CDR3 has 15 residues. The V gene's germline CDR1 is SGDLS and CDR2 YYNGEE.

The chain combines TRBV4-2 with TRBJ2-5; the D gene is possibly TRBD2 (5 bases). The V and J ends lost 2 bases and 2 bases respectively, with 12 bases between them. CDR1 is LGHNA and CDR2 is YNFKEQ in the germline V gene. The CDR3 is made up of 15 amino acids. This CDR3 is CASSQLPTGQETQYF. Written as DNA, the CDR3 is TGTGCCAGCAGCCAACTTCCTACGGGACAAGAGACCCAGTACTTC.

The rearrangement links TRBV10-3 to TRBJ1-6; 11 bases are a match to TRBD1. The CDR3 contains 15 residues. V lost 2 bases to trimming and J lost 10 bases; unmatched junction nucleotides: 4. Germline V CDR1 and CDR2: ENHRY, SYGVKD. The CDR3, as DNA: TGTGCCATCAGTGAGGGACAGGGGGCTGTCTCACCCCTCCACTTT. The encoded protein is CAISEGQGAVSPLHF.

DNA for the CDR3: TGTGCCAGCAGCTTACTGGCGGGGGCGGGTGGCTACACCTTC. This encodes CASSLLAGAGGYTF. The rearrangement uses TRBV7-9 and TRBJ1-2; perhaps TRBD1 as D (6 bases). From germline, CDR1 is SEHNR and CDR2 FQNEAQ (reference sequence). This CDR3 has 14 amino acids. The V and J ends lost 2 bases and 7 bases respectively, with 14 bases between them.

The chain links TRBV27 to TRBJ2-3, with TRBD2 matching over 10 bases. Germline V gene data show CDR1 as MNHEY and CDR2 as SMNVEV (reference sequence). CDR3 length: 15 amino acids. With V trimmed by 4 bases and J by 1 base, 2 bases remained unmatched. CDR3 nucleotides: TGTGCCAGCAGTTCGCTAGCGGGGGGCACAGATACGCAGTATTTT. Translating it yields CASSSLAGGTDTQYF.

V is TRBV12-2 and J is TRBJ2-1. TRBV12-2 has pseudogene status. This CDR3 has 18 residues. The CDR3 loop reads CASRLEGSRGRSYNEQFF. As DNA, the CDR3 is TGTGCAAGTCGCTTAGAGGGGAGTAGGGGCAGATCCTACAATGAGCAGTTCTTC.

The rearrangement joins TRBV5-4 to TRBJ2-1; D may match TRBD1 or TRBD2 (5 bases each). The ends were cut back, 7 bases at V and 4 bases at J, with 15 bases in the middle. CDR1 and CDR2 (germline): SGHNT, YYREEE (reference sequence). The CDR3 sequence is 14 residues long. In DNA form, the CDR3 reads TGTGCCAGCGGGGACGGAACACTATACAATGAGCAGTTCTTC. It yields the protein CASGDGTLYNEQFF.

Here the CDR3 DNA reads TGCGCCAGCAGCCTGGGGACTAGCGGGAGGGCAGACGAGCAGTACTTC. It codes for CASSLGTSGRADEQYF. The V call is TRBV5-1, the J call TRBJ2-7, with 16 bases matching TRBD2. V gave up 4 bases and J gave up 5 bases; unmatched junction bases: 6. CDR1 and CDR2 from the germline V gene are SGHRS and YFSETQ. The CDR3 runs to 16 residues.

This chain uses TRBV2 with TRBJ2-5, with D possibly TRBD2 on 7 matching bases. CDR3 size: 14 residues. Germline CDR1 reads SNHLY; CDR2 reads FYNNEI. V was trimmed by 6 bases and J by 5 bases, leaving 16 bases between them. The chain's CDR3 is CASRRGGAGETQYF. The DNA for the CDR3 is TGTGCCAGCAGGAGAGGGGGGGCTGGGGAGACCCAGTACTTC.

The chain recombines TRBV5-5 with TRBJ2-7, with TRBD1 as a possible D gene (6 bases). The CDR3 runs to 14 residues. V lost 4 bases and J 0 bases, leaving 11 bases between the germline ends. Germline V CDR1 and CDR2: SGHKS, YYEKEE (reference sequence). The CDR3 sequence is CASSLTGSSYEQYF. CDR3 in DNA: TGTGCCAGCAGCCTGACAGGTAGCTCCTACGAGCAGTACTTC. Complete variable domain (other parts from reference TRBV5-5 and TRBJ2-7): DAGVTQSPTHLIKTRGQQVTLRCSPISGHKSVSWYQQVLGQGPQFIFQYYEKEERGRGNFPDRFSARQFPNYSSELNVNALLLGDSALYLCASSLTGSSYEQYFGPGTRLTVT.

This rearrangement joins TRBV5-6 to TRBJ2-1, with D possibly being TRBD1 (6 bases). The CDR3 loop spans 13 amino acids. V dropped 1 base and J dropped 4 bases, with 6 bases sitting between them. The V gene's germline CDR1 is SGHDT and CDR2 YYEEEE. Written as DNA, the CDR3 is TGTGCCAGCAGCTTGCAGGGGTACAATGAGCAGTTCTTC. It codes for CASSLQGYNEQFF.

The CDR3 coding sequence is TGTGCCAGCAGCCGCTCCGCGGGGGTAGACACTGAAGCTTTCTTT. Its translation is CASSRSAGVDTEAFF. The V gene is TRBV7-9, the J gene TRBJ1-1; tentatively, D is TRBD1 (5 bases). The CDR3 is 15 residues long. Between the trimmed V and J ends, which lost 5 bases and 3 bases, there was a span of 16 bases. The V gene's germline CDR1 is SEHNR and CDR2 FQNEAQ (reference sequence).

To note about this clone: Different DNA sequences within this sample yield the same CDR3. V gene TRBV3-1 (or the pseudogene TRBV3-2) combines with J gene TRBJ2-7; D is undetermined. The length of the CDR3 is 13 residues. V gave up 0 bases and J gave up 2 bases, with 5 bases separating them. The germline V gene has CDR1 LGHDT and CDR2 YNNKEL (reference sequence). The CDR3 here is CASSQDRAYEQYF. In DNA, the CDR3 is TGTGCCAGCAGCCAAGATAGAGCCTACGAGCAGTACTTC.

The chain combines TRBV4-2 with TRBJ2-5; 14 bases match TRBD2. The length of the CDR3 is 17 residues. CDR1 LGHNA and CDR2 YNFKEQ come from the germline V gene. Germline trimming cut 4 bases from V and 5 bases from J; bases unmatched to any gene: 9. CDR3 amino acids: CASSLGTSGRVEETQYF. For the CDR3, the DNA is TGTGCCAGCAGCCTGGGGACTAGCGGGAGAGTGGAGGAGACCCAGTACTTC.

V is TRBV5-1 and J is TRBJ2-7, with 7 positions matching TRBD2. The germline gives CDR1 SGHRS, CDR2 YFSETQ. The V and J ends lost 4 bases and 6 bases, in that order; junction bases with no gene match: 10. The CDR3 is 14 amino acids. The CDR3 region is CASSPGTTGPEQYF. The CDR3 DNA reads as TGCGCCAGCAGCCCCGGGACTACCGGACCCGAGCAGTACTTC.

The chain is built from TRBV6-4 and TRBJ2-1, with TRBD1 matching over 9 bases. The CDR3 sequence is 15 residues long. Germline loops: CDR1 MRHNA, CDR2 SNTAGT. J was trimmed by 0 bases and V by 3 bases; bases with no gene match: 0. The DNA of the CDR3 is TGTGCCAGCAGTGAGGGACAGGGCTCCTACAATGAGCAGTTCTTC. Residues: CASSEGQGSYNEQFF.

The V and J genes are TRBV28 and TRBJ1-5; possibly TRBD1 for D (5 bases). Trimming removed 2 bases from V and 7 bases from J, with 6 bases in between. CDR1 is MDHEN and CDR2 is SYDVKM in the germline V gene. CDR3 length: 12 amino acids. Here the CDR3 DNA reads TGTGCCAGCAGTTTAAGGGACCAGCCCCAGCATTTT. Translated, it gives CASSLRDQPQHF.

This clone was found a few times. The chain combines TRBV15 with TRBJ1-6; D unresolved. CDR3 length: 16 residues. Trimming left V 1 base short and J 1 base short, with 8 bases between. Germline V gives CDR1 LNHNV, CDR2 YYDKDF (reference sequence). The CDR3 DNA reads TGTGCCACCAGCAGAGCCGGGGTTTCCTATAATTCACCCCTCCACTTT. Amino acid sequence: CATSRAGVSYNSPLHF.